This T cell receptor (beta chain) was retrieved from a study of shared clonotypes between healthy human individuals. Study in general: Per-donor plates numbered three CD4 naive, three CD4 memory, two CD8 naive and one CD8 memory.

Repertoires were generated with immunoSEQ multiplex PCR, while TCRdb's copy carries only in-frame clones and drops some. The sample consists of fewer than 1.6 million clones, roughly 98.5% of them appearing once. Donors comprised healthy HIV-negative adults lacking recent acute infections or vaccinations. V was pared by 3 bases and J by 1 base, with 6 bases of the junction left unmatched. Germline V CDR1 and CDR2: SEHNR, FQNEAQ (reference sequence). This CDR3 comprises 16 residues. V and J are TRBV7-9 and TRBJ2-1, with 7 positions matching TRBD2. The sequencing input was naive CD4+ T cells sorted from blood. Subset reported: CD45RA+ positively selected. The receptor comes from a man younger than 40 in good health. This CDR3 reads CASSFWGGSSYNEQFF. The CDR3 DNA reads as TGTGCCAGCAGCTTTTGGGGCGGGAGTTCCTACAATGAGCAGTTCTTC.